This T cell receptor (beta chain) was captured by sequencing in a study of regulatory T cells in long-lasting Graves disease. The sample's time point: persistent/refractory GD, antithyroid drugs over 5 years with positive TRAb. Construction of the TCR library relied on RNA isolated from PBMCs. TCR beta libraries were built with iRepertoire HTBI primers and Arm-PCR of CDR3 regions. TCRdb analysed the multiplex PCR reads with MiXCR anew, one entry per CDR3 protein. The data contain about 430,000 distinct CDR3 sequences, 21% of them singletons. This CDR3 region has 16 residues. Germline assignment: CDR1 SGHKS and CDR2 YYEKEE (reference sequence). With 0 bases removed from V and 4 bases from J, the gap between germline ends came to 16 bases.

The TCR originated in a female donor with Graves disease. This chain joins TRBV5-5 and TRBJ1-1; tentatively, D is TRBD1 (5 bases). This specimen consisted of peripheral blood mononuclear cells (PBMCs), obtained when the disease was refractory, from a patient treated with antithyroid drugs. CDR3 residues: CASSLGGENGVTEAFF. DNA for the CDR3: TGTGCCAGCAGCTTGGGGGGGGAGAATGGGGTCACTGAAGCTTTCTTT.